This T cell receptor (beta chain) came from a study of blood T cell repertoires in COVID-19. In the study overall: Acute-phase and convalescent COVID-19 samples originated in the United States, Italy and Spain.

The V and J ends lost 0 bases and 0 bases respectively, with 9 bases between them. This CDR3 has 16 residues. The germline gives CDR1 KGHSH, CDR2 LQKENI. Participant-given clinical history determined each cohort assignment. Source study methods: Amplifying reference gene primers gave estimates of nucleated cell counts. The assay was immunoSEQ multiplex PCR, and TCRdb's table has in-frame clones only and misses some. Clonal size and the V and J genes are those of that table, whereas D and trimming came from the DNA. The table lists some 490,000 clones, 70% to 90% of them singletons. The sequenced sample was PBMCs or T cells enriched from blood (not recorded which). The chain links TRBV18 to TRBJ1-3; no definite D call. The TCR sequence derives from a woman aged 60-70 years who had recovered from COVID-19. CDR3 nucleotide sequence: TGTGCCAGCTCACCACCCTCAGGTGACTCTGGAAACACCATATATTTT. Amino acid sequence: CASSPPSGDSGNTIYF.